This T cell receptor beta chain was captured by sequencing in a study of blood T cell repertoires in COVID-19. Measured with immunoSEQ multiplex PCR; TCRdb has only the in-frame clones, and not every one. The repertoire consists of 250,000 to 400,000 clones, with around 90% occurring once and the leading ten covering approximately 2.5%. Sequencing was carried out using PBMCs or T cells enriched from blood (not recorded which). This clonotype originated in a man in his 60s who had recovered from COVID-19.

Written as DNA, the CDR3 is TGTGCCACCCGTGACAGGGAAGCTCAGCCCCAGCATTTT. Translating gives CATRDREAQPQHF. The J gene is TRBJ1-5, the V gene TRBV15, with 7 bases lining up with TRBD1. Germline CDR1 reads LNHNV; CDR2 reads YYDKDF (reference sequence). The CDR3 sequence is 13 residues long. Trimming took 8 bases from V and 6 from J; bases not matched to a gene: 7.